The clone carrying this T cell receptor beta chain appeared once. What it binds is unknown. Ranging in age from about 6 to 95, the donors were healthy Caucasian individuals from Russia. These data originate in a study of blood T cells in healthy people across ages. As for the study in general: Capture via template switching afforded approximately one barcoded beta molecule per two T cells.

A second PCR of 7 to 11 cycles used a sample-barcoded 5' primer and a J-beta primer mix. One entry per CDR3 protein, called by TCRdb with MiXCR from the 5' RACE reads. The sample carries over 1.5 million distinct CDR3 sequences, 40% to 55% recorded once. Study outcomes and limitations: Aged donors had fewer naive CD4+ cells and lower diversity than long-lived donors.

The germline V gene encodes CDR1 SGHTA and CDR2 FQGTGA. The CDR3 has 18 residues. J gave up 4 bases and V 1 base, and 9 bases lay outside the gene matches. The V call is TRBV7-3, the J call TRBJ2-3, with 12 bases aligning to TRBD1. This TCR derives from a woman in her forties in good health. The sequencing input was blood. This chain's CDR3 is CASSLKGDRGRQADTQYF. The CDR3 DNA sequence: TGTGCCAGCAGCTTAAAAGGGGACAGGGGGCGACAAGCAGATACGCAGTATTTT.